Shown below are 6 T cell receptor beta chains from a single sample sequenced in a study of blood T cell repertoires in COVID-19. Here immunoSEQ multiplex PCR was the method, and the copy in TCRdb shows in-frame clones only, minus some. The sample contains approximately 150,000 clones, over 70% of which appear only once. Source material: peripheral blood. The receptors originated from a man in his sixties with active or convalescent COVID-19.

The V and J genes are TRBV28 and TRBJ2-4; D not certain. Trimming cost V 2 bases and J 6 bases, with 8 bases left between them. This CDR3 has 13 amino acids. CDR1 is MDHEN, CDR2 SYDVKM, per germline. In DNA form, the CDR3 reads TGTGCCAGCAGTTTAGACTCCTTAAACATTCAGTACTTC. Amino acid sequence: CASSLDSLNIQYF. Complete variable domain (other parts from reference TRBV28 and TRBJ2-4): DVKVTQSSRYLVKRTGEKVFLECVQDMDHENMFWYRQDPGLGLRLIYFSYDVKMKEKGDIPEGYSVSREKKERFSLILESASTNQTSMYLCASSLDSLNIQYFGAGTRLSVL.

Only one count was recorded for this clone. The rearrangement links TRBV11-3 to TRBJ2-3, with D perhaps TRBD1 (6 bases). This CDR3 is built from 14 residues. V was pared by 3 bases and J by 5 bases, with 12 bases between. Germline-derived CDR1 and CDR2 are SGHNT and YENEEA. CDR3: CASSLAHREDTQYF. The CDR3 DNA sequence: TGTGCCAGCAGCTTGGCCCACAGGGAAGATACGCAGTATTTT.

The chain carries TRBV2 and TRBJ2-3; TRBD2 matches 7 bases. This CDR3 spans 15 amino acids. Germline assignment: CDR1 SNHLY and CDR2 FYNNEI. V dropped 10 bases and J dropped 3; count of bases not matched to a gene: 13. CDR3 coding DNA: TGTGCCACCTCGATGGGGAGGGGATCAACAGATACGCAGTATTTT. As protein: CATSMGRGSTDTQYF. Complete variable domain (other parts from reference TRBV2 and TRBJ2-3): EPEVTQTPSHQVTQMGQEVILRCVPISNHLYFYWYRQILGQKVEFLVSFYNNEISEKSEIFDDQFSVERPDGSNFTLKIRSTKLEDSAMYFCATSMGRGSTDTQYFGPGTRLTVL.

In its sample, this clone was seen once. This sequence joins TRBV6-1 and TRBJ1-5, with TRBD1 identical over 7 bases. The CDR3 contains 14 residues. The V and J ends lost 6 bases and 2 bases, in that order; junction bases with no gene match: 4. Germline V lookup: CDR1 MNHNS, CDR2 SASEGT. The CDR3 region has the DNA TGTGCCAGCAGCCCAACAGGGGGCAATCAGCCCCAGCATTTT. Translation gives CASSPTGGNQPQHF.

This rearrangement joins TRBV9 to TRBJ2-7; D possibly corresponds to TRBD2 (6 bases). The length of the CDR3 is 16 residues. Trimming pared 3 bases from V and 2 bases from J, leaving 18 bases between. CDR1 is SGDLS and CDR2 is YYNGEE in the germline V gene. In DNA, the CDR3 is TGTGCCAGCAGCGCGAGGGGCCTAGCGAGTACCTACGAGCAGTACTTC. Translating gives CASSARGLASTYEQYF.

The chain is built from TRBV27 and TRBJ2-1; a weak D match, TRBD2 (6 bases). V lost 5 bases and J lost 5, with 19 bases in between. CDR1 and CDR2 from the germline V gene are MNHEY and SMNVEV (reference sequence). This CDR3 has 16 amino acids. The CDR3 DNA follows: TGTGCCAGCAGTCCGGACTTACCGGGGGATAACAATGAGCAGTTCTTC. This codes for CASSPDLPGDNNEQFF.